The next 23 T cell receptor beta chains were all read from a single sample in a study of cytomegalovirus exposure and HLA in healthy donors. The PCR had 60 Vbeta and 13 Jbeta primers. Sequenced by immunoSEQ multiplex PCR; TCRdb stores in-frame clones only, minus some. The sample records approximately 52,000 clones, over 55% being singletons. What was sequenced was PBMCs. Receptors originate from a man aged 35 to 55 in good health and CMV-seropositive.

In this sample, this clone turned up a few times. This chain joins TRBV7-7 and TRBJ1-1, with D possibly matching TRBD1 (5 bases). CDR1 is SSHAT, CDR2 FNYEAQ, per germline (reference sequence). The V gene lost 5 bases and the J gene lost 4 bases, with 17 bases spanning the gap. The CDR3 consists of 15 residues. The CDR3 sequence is CASSPMGGVATEAFF. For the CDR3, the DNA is TGTGCCAGCAGCCCCATGGGGGGAGTTGCCACTGAAGCTTTCTTT.

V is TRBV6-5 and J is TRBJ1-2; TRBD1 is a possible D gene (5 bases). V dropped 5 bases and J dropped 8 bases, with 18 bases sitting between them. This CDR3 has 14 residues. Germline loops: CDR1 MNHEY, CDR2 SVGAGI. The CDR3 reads CASSPWNRNSGYTF. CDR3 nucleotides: TGTGCCAGCAGTCCCTGGAACAGGAATAGCGGCTACACCTTC.

This CDR3 is CASSSEYRDGYEQYF. The CDR3 DNA sequence: TGTGCCAGCAGCTCGGAATACAGGGACGGCTACGAGCAGTACTTC. The chain uses TRBV7-2 and TRBJ2-7; D may be TRBD1 (6 bases). The CDR3 runs to 15 residues. Trimming stripped 4 bases from V and 3 bases from J, with 16 bases between. The V gene's germline CDR1 is SGHTA and CDR2 FQGNSA.

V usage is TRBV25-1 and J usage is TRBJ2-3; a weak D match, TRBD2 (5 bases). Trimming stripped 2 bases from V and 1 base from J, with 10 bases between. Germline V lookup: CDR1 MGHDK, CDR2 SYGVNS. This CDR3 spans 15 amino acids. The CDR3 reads CASSEAYGGTDTQYF. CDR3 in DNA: TGTGCCAGCAGTGAAGCCTACGGGGGCACAGATACGCAGTATTTT.

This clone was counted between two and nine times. The CDR3 region is CASSESYSPLHF. For the CDR3, the DNA is TGTGCCAGCAGTGAGTCGTATTCACCCCTCCACTTT. The rearrangement links TRBV2 to TRBJ1-6; no reliable D call. V lost 3 bases and J lost 8, with 5 bases in between. Germline lookup yields CDR1 SNHLY and CDR2 FYNNEI. This CDR3 contains 12 residues. Together with reference TRBV2 and TRBJ1-6, the CDR3 gives the full variable domain: EPEVTQTPSHQVTQMGQEVILRCVPISNHLYFYWYRQILGQKVEFLVSFYNNEISEKSEIFDDQFSVERPDGSNFTLKIRSTKLEDSAMYFCASSESYSPLHFGNGTRLTVT.

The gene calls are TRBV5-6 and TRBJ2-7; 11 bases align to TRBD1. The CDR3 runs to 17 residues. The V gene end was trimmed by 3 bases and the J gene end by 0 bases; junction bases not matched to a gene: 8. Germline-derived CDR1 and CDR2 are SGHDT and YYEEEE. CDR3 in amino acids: CASSSPRGTGGSYEQYF. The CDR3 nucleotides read TGTGCCAGCAGCTCCCCAAGGGGGACAGGGGGCTCCTACGAGCAGTACTTC. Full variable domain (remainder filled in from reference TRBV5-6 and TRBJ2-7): DAGVTQSPTHLIKTRGQQVTLRCSPKSGHDTVSWYQQALGQGPQFIFQYYEEEERQRGNFPDRFSGHQFPNYSSELNVNALLLGDSALYLCASSSPRGTGGSYEQYFGPGTRLTVT.

CDR3 loop: CASSSGQVDQPQHF. The CDR3 DNA reads TGTGCCAGCAGCTCCGGACAGGTCGATCAGCCCCAGCATTTT. The chain carries TRBV7-6 and TRBJ1-5; 7 bases map to TRBD1. This CDR3 region has 14 residues. The germline gives CDR1 SGHVS, CDR2 FNYEAQ. V dropped 4 bases and J dropped 5; count of bases not matched to a gene: 5.

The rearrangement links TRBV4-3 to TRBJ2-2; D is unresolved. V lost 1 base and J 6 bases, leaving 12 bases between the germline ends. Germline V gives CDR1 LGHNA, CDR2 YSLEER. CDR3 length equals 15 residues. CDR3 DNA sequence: TGCGCCAGCAGCCAAGTTCGCGCGTCGGCCGGGGAGCTGTTTTTT. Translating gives CASSQVRASAGELFF.

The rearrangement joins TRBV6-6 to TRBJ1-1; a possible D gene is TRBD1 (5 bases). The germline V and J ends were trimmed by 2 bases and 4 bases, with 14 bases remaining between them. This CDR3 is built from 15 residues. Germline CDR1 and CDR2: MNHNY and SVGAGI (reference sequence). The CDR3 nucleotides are TGTGCCAGCAGTTACGCCCCCCGGGGGGGCACTGAAGCTTTCTTT. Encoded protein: CASSYAPRGGTEAFF.

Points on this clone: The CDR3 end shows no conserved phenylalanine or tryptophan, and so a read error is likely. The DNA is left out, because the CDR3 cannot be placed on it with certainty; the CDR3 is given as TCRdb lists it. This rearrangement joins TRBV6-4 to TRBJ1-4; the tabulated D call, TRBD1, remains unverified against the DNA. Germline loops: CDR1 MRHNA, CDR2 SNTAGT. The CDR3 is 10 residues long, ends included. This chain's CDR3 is CASSSVGVSV.

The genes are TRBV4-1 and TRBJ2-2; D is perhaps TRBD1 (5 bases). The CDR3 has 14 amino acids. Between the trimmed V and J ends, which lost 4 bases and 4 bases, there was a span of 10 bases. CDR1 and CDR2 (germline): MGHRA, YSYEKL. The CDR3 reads CASSLREFTGELFF. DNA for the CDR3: TGCGCCAGCAGCCTCAGGGAATTCACCGGGGAGCTGTTTTTT.

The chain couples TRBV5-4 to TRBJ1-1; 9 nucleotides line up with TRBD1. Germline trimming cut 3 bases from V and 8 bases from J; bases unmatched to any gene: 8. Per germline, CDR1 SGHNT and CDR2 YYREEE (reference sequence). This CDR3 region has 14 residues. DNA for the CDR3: TGTGCCAGCAGCTCGTTACAGGGGGCGTACGAAGCTTTCTTT. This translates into CASSSLQGAYEAFF. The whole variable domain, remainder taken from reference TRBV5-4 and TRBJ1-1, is ETGVTQSPTHLIKTRGQQVTLRCSSQSGHNTVSWYQQALGQGPQFIFQYYREEENGRGNFPPRFSGLQFPNYSSELNVNALELDDSALYLCASSSLQGAYEAFFGQGTRLTVV.

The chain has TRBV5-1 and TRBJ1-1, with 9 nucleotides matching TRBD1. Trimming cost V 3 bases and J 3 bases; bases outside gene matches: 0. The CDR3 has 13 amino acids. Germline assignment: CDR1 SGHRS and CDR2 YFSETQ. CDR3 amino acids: CASSWDRDTEAFF. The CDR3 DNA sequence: TGCGCCAGCAGCTGGGACAGGGACACTGAAGCTTTCTTT.

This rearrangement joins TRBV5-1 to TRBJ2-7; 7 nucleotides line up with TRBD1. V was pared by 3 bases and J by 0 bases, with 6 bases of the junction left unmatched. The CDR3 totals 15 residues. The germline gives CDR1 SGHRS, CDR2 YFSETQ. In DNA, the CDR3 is TGCGCCAGCAGCTCAACGACAGGGAGCTCCTACGAGCAGTACTTC. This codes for CASSSTTGSSYEQYF.

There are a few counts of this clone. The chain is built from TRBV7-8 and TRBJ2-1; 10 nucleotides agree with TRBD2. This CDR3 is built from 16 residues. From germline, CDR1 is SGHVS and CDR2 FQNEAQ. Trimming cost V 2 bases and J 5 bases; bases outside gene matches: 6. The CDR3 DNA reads TGTGCCAGCAGCTTACCGCTAGCGGGGGACCACAATGAGCAGTTCTTC. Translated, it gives CASSLPLAGDHNEQFF.

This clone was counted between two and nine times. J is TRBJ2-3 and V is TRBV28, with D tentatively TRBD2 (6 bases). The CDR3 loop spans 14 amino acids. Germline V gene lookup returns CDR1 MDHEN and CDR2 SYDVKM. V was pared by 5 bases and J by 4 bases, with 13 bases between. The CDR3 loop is CASSLGRSADTQYF. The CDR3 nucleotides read TGTGCCAGCAGTCTAGGGAGGAGCGCAGATACGCAGTATTTT.

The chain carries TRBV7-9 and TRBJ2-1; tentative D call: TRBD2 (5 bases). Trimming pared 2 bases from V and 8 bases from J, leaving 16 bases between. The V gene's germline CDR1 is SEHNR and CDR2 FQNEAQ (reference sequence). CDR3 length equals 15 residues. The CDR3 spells CASSLRGDLTYEQFF. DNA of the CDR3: TGTGCCAGCAGCTTACGGGGTGACCTAACCTATGAGCAGTTCTTC.

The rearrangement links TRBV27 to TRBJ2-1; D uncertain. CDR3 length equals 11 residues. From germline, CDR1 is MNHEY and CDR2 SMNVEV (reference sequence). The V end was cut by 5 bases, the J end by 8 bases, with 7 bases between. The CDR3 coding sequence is TGTGCCAGCAGTCGACGGGATGAGCAGTTCTTC. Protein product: CASSRRDEQFF.

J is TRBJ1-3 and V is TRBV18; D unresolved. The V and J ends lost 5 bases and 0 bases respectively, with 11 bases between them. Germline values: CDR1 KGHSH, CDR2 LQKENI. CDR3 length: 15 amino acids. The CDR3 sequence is CASSSTPRSGNTIYF. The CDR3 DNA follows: TGTGCCAGCTCATCCACACCTCGCTCTGGAAACACCATATATTTT.

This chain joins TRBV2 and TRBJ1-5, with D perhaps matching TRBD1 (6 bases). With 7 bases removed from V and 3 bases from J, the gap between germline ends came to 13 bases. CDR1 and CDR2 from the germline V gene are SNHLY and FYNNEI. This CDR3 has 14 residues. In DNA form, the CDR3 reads TGTGCCAGCAAAGAGGGGACAATCAATCAGCCCCAGCATTTT. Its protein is CASKEGTINQPQHF.

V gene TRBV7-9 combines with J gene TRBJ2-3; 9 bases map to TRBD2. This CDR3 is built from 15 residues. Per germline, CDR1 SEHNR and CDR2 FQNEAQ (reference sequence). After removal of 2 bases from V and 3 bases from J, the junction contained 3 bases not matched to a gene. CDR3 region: CASSLLAGETDTQYF. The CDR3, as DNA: TGTGCCAGCAGCTTATTAGCGGGGGAGACAGATACGCAGTATTTT.

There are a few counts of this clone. The CDR3 coding sequence is TGTGCCAGCAGTGAAGCGTTGGGGCAGGCAGGGTATGGCTACACCTTC. Protein sequence: CASSEALGQAGYGYTF. The chain employs TRBV6-1 and TRBJ1-2; D might be TRBD1 (5 bases). Germline assignment: CDR1 MNHNS and CDR2 SASEGT. CDR3 length: 16 residues. Trimming pared 0 bases from V and 5 bases from J, leaving 16 bases between.

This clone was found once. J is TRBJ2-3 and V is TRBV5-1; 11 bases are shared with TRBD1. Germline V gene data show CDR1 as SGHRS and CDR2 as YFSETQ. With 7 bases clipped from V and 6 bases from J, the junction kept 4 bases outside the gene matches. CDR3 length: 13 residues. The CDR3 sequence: CASAGQGGDTQYF. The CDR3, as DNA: TGCGCCAGCGCGGGACAGGGGGGTGATACGCAGTATTTT.